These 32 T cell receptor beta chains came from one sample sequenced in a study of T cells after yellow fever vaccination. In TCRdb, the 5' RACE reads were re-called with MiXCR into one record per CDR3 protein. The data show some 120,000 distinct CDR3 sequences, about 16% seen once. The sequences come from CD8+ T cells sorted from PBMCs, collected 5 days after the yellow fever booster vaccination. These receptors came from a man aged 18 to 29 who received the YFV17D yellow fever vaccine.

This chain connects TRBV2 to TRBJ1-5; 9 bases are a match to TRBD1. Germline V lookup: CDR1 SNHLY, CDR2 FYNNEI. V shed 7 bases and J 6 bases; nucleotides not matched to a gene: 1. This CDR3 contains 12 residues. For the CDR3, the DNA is TGTGCCAGCAAGACAGGGGGTCAGCCCCAGCATTTT. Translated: CASKTGGQPQHF. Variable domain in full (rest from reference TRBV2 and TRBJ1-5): EPEVTQTPSHQVTQMGQEVILRCVPISNHLYFYWYRQILGQKVEFLVSFYNNEISEKSEIFDDQFSVERPDGSNFTLKIRSTKLEDSAMYFCASKTGGQPQHFGDGTRLSIL.

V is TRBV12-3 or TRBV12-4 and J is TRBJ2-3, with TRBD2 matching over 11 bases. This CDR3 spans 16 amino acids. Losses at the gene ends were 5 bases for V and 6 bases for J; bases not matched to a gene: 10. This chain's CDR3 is CASSPDGVAGGDTQYF. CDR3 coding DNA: TGTGCCAGCAGTCCGGATGGGGTAGCGGGGGGGGATACGCAGTATTTT.

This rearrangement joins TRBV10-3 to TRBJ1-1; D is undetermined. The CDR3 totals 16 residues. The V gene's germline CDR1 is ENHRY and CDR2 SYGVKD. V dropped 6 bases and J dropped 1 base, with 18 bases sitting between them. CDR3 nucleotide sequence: TGTGCCATCAGCGGGTCGGGTTTAACACCGAACACTGAAGCTTTCTTT. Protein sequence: CAISGSGLTPNTEAFF.

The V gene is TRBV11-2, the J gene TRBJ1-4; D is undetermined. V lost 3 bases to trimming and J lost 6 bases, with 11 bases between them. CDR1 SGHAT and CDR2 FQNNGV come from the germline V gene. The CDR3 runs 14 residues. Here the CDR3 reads CASSFRTADEKLFF. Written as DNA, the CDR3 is TGTGCCAGCAGCTTCCGGACGGCGGATGAAAAACTGTTTTTT.

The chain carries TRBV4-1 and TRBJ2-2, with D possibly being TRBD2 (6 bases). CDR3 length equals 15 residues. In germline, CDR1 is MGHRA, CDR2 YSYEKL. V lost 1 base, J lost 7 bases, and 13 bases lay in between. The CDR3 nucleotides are TGCGCCAGCAGCCAAGTGTCAAGGGGAGGCGGGGAGCTGTTTTTT. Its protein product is CASSQVSRGGGELFF.

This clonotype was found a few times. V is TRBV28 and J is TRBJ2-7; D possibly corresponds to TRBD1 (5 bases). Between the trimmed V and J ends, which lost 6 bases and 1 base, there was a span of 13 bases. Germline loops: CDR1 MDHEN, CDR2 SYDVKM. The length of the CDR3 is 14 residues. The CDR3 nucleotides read TGTGCCAGCAGCTACTCAGGGTTATCCTACGAGCAGTACGTC. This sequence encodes CASSYSGLSYEQYV.

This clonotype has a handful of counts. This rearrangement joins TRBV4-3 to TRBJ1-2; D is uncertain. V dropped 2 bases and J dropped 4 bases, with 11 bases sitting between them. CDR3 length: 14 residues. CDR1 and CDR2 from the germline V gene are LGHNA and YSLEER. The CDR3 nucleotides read TGCGCCAGCAGCCAACGTTTGGCTGGCTATGGCTACACCTTC. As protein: CASSQRLAGYGYTF.

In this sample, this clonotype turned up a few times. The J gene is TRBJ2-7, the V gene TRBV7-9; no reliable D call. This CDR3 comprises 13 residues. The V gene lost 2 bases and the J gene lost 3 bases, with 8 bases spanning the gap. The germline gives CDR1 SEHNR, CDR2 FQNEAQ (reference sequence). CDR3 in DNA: TGTGCCAGCAGCTTAACGTCAGGCTACGAGCAGTACTTC. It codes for CASSLTSGYEQYF.

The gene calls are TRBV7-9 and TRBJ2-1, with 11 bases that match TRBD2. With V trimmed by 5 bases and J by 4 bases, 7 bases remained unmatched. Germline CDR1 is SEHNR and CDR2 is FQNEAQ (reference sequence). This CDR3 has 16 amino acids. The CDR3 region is CASSPPLAGGYNEQFF. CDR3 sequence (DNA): TGTGCCAGCAGCCCCCCTCTAGCGGGGGGATACAATGAGCAGTTCTTC.

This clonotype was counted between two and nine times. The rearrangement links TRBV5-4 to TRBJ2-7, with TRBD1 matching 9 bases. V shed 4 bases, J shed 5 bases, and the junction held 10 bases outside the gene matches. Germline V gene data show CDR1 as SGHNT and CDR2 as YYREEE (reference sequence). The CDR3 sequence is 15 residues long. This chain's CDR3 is CASSESGTGYDEQYF. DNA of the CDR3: TGTGCCAGCAGCGAAAGCGGGACAGGGTACGACGAGCAGTACTTC.

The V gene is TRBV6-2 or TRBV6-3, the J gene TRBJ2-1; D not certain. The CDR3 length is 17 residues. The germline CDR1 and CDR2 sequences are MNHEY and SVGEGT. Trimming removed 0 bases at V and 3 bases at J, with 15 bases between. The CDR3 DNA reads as TGTGCCAGCAGTTACTCGATCGTGTTAGGCGGCTACAATGAGCAGTTCTTC. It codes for CASSYSIVLGGYNEQFF.

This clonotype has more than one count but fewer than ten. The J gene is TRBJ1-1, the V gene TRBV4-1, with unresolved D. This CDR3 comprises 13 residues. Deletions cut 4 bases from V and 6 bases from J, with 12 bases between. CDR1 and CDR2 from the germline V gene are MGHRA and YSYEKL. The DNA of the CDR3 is TGCGCCAGCAGCCTTGGCGGGGTGGCTGAAGCTTTCTTT. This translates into CASSLGGVAEAFF.

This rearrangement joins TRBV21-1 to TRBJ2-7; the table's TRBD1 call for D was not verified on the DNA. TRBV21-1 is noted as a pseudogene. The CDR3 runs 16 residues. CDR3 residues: CASTAFLDRESYEQYV. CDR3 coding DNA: TGTGCCAGCACCGCGTTCTTGGACAGGGAATCTTACGAGCAGTACGTC.

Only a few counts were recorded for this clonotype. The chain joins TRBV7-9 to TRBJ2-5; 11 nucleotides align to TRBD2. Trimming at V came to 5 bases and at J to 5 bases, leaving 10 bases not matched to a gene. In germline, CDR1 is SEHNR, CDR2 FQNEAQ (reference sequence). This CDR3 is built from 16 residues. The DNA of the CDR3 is TGTGCCAGCAGCAGCCGACTAGCGGGGTCGCGGGAGACCCAGTACTTC. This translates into CASSSRLAGSRETQYF.

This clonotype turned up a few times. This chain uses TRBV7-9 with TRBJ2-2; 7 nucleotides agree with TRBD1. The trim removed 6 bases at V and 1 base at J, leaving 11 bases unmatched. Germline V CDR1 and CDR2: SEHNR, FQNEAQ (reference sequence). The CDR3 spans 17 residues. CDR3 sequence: CASRPSPGQRNTGELFF. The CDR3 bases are TGTGCCAGCAGGCCCTCGCCGGGACAGAGGAACACCGGGGAGCTGTTTTTT.

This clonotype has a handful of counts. CDR3 nucleotide sequence: TGTGCCAGCAGCTTAAGTCAGGGCCGGAATCAGCCCCAGCATTTT. Translation gives CASSLSQGRNQPQHF. The chain employs TRBV7-2 and TRBJ1-5, with a possible D match to TRBD1 (5 bases). The CDR3 spans 15 residues. Germline V gene data show CDR1 as SGHTA and CDR2 as FQGNSA. V was clipped by 2 bases and J by 4 bases, with 12 bases between them. Combining the CDR3 with reference TRBV7-2 and TRBJ1-5 gives the whole variable domain GAGVSQSPSNKVTEKGKDVELRCDPISGHTALYWYRQSLGQGLEFLIYFQGNSAPDKSGLPSDRFSAERTGGSVSTLTIQRTQQEDSAVYLCASSLSQGRNQPQHFGDGTRLSIL.

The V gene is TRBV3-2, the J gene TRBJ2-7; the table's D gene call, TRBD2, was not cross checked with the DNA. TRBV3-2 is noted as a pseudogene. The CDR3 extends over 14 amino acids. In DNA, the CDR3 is TGTGCCAGCAGCCCCCCCCGCGGCTTTGGGGAGCAGTACGTC. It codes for CASSPPRGFGEQYV.

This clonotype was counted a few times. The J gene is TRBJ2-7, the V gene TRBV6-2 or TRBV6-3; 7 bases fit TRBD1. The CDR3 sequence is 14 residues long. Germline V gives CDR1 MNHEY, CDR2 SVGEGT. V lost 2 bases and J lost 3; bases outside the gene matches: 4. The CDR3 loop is CASSYPGQNYEQYV. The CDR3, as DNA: TGTGCCAGCAGTTACCCGGGACAGAACTACGAGCAGTACGTC.

The CDR3 loop is CASSLGFGRYTGELFF. The CDR3 region has the DNA TGTGCCAGCAGCTTAGGCTTCGGCAGGTACACCGGGGAGCTGTTTTTT. This chain links TRBV11-3 with TRBJ2-2, with D hard to call. Trimming shortened V by 1 base and J by 3 bases, and 12 bases separated the two germline ends. The germline V gene encodes CDR1 SGHNT and CDR2 YENEEA. The CDR3 length is 16 residues. The variable domain in full, with the rest retrieved from reference TRBV11-3 and TRBJ2-2, is EAGVVQSPRYKIIEKKQPVAFWCNPISGHNTLYWYLQNLGQGPELLIRYENEEAVDDSQLPKDRFSAERLKGVDSTLKIQPAELGDSAVYLCASSLGFGRYTGELFFGEGSRLTVL.

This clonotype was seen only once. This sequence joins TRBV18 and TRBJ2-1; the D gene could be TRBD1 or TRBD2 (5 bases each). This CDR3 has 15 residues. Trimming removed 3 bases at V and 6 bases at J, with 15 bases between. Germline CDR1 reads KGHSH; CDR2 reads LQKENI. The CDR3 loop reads CASSPEERGGNEQFF. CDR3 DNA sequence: TGTGCCAGCTCACCCGAGGAGAGGGGTGGCAATGAGCAGTTCTTC.

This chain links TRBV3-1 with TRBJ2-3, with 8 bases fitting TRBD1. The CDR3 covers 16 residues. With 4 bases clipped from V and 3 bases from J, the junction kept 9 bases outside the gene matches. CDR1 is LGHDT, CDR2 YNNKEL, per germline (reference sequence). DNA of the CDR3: TGTGCCAGCAGCCCCAGGGGGCGCTTGGGGACAGATACGCAGTATTTT. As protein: CASSPRGRLGTDTQYF.

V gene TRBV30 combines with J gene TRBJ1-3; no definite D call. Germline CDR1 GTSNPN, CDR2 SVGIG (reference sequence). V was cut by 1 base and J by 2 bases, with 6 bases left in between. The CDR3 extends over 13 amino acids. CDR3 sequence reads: CAWSAWTGNTIYF. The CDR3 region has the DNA TGTGCCTGGAGTGCTTGGACTGGAAACACCATATATTTT.

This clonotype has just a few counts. The DNA for the CDR3 is TGTGCCAGCTCACAGAGCAGGGGGTATGAAAAACTGTTTTTT. Protein: CASSQSRGYEKLFF. The chain joins TRBV18 to TRBJ1-4; 7 nucleotides agree with TRBD1. J was trimmed by 6 bases and V by 4 bases; bases with no gene match: 5. The CDR3 consists of 14 residues. Germline V lookup: CDR1 KGHSH, CDR2 LQKENI.

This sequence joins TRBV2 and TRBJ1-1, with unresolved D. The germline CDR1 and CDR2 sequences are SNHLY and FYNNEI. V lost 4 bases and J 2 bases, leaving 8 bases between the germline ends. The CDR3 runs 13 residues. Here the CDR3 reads CASSGWVNTEAFF. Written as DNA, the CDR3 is TGTGCCAGCAGTGGATGGGTAAACACTGAAGCTTTCTTT.

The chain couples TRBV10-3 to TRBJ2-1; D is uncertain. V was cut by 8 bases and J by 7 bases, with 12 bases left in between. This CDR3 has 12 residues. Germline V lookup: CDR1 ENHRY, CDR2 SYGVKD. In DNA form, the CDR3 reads TGTGCCATCGATGTAGGTAGAAATGAGCAGTTCTTC. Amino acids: CAIDVGRNEQFF.

The DNA for the CDR3 is TGTGCCAGCAGCTGGGTCCTGGGGAATCAGCCCCAGCATTTT. Translation: CASSWVLGNQPQHF. The chain employs TRBV12-3 or TRBV12-4 and TRBJ1-5; D remains ambiguous. The CDR3 spans 14 residues. V shed 6 bases and J shed 4 bases, with 13 bases lying between them.

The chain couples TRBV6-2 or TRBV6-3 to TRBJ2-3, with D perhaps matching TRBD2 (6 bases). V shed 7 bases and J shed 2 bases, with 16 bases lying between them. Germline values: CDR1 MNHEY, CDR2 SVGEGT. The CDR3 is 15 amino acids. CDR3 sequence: CASTRTTSPTDTQYF. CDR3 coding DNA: TGTGCCAGCACTCGGACTACATCACCCACAGATACGCAGTATTTT.

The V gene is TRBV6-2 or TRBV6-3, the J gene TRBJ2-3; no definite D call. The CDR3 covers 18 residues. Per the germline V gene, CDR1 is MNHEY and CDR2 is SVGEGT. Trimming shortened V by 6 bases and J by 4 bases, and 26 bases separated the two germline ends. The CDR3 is CASSLTYTGEWGADTQYF. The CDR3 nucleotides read TGTGCCAGCAGCCTTACTTATACGGGCGAATGGGGTGCAGATACGCAGTATTTT.

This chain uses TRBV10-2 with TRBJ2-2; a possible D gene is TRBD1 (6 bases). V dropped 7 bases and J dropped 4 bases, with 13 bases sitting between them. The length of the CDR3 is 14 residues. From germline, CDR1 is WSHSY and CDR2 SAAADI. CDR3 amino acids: CASTQDSPTGELFF. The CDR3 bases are TGCGCCAGCACCCAGGACAGCCCCACCGGGGAGCTGTTTTTT.

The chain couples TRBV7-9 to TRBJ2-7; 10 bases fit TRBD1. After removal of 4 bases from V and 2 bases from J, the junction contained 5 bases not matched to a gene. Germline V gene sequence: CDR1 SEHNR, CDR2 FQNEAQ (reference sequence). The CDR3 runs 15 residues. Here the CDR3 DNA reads TGTGCCAGCAGCTCGGGACAGGGGAATCCCTACGAGCAGTACTTC. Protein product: CASSSGQGNPYEQYF.

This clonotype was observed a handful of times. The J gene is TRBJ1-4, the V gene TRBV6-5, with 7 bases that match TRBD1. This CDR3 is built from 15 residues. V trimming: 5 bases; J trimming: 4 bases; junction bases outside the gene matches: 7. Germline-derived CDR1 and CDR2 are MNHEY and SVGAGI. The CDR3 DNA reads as TGTGCCAGCAGTCCCGGCGGACAGGTTAATGAAAAACTGTTTTTT. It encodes CASSPGGQVNEKLFF.

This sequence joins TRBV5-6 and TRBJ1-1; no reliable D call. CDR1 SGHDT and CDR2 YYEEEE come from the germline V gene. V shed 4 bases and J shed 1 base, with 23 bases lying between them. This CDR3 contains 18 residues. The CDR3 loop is CASSRTQGPRQRNTEAFF. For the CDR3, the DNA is TGTGCCAGCAGCCGAACTCAAGGACCACGCCAAAGGAACACTGAAGCTTTCTTT.